Listed below are T cell receptor beta chains from one sample, sequenced in a study of a mutant IDH1 vaccine in newly diagnosed glioma. Measured with immunoSEQ multiplex PCR; TCRdb has only the in-frame clones, and not every one. The repertoire holds around 61,000 clones, with just under 90% as singletons. These receptors have no known antigen. The source material was PBMCs, sampled from a glioma patient whose treatment included an IDH1 peptide vaccine. These receptors were taken from a woman in her 40s with glioma. Both conserved end residues are part of each CDR3. The D gene is left open where the match is weak. Only some rows state a clone size, as once, few, many or a class for expanded clones.

v_gene	abundance	j_gene	d_gene	CDR3nt	CDR3aa
TRBV10-3	NA	TRBJ2-7	TRBD2	TGTGCCATCAGTGAGTCTGCACTAGCGGGAGTATCTTACGAGCAGTACTTC	CAISESALAGVSYEQYF
TRBV5-4	NA	TRBJ2-1	NA	TGTGCCAGCAGCTTGGGAACAGAGGTTGGGCAGTTCTTC	CASSLGTEVGQFF
TRBV5-1	NA	TRBJ2-3	TRBD2	TGCGCCAGCAGCTGGACTAGCGGCACCACAGATACGCAGTATTTT	CASSWTSGTTDTQYF
TRBV30	once	TRBJ2-5	NA	TGTGCCCCACGTGGAGAGACCCAGTACTTC	CAPRGETQYF
TRBV5-8	once	TRBJ1-6	NA	TGTGCCAGCACCCTTGGTAGGGCAGCCAATTCACCCCTCCACTTT	CASTLGRAANSPLHF
TRBV6-5	NA	TRBJ2-5	NA	TGTGCCAGCAGGAACAAGGTGGAGACCCAGTACTTC	CASRNKVETQYF
TRBV4-1	NA	TRBJ1-1	NA	TGCGCCAGCAGCCAAGTGGCAGGGGATGGCCTATCTGAAGCTTTCTTT	CASSQVAGDGLSEAFF
TRBV5-4	NA	TRBJ2-1	TRBD2	TGTGCCAGCAGCCAGACTAGCGGGACTGGGCATGAGCAGTTCTTC	CASSQTSGTGHEQFF
TRBV15	NA	TRBJ2-5	NA	TGTGCCACCAGCAGAGATCCCCTCGGGGGGACCCAGTACTTC	CATSRDPLGGTQYF
TRBV9	NA	TRBJ2-3	TRBD2	TGTGCCAGCAGCCTGAGCGGGGCACAGTCAGATACGCAGTATTTT	CASSLSGAQSDTQYF
TRBV29-1	few	TRBJ1-1	NA	TGCAGCGCCATAAGCGGGGAAGGGAACACTGAAGCTTTCTTT	CSAISGEGNTEAFF
TRBV15	NA	TRBJ1-1	NA	TGTGCCACCAGCCCAGGACAGATGAACACTGAAGCTTTCTTT	CATSPGQMNTEAFF
TRBV19	NA	TRBJ1-1	NA	TGTGCCAGTAGTATCGGACAGACTACTACAGAAGCTTTCTTT	CASSIGQTTTEAFF
TRBV5-1	once	TRBJ2-2	NA	TGCGCCAGCCGAACCGGGGAGCTGTTTTTT	CASRTGELFF
TRBV5-1	once	TRBJ1-4	NA	TGCGCCAGCAGACCTCAGACAGGCTTTAATGAAAAACTGTTTTTT	CASRPQTGFNEKLFF
TRBV2	NA	TRBJ1-2	NA	TGTGCCAGCAGTCGTTCTGCTTGGGATGGCTACACCTTC	CASSRSAWDGYTF
TRBV2	NA	TRBJ2-2	TRBD2	TGTGCCAGCAGACCAAGGGACTACGGTGCCGGGGAGCTGTTTTTT	CASRPRDYGAGELFF
TRBV30	NA	TRBJ2-7	NA	TGTGCCTGGAGTAAGAAATACGAGCAGTACTTC	CAWSKKYEQYF
TRBV18	NA	TRBJ2-3	NA	TGTGCCAGCTCACCCTTAGGGGACACAGATACGCAGTATTTT	CASSPLGDTDTQYF
TRBV6-5	NA	TRBJ2-6	NA	TGTGCCAGCAGTTACTTTGAGAGCTCTGGGGCCAACGTCCTGACTTTC	CASSYFESSGANVLTF
TRBV6-6	NA	TRBJ2-4	TRBD2	TGTGCCAGCAGGGGCCTAGCGGGGGGCGGAAACATTCAGTACTTC	CASRGLAGGGNIQYF
TRBV6-6	NA	TRBJ2-3	TRBD2	TGTGCCAGCAGAACCGAGAGCGGGGGTGGAACAGATACGCAGTATTTT	CASRTESGGGTDTQYF